Each of the 9 T cell receptor beta chains below was sequenced from the same sample in a study of graft-versus-host responses after intestinal transplantation. Produced via immunoSEQ multiplex PCR; TCRdb's table is partial and in-frame only. Among under 50,000 clones, under 90% were seen once, and the ten largest hold 6% to 7.5%. The specimen was PBMCs, collected approximately 270 days after transplant. These receptor sequences come from a human patient who received an intestinal transplant, so some T cells may come from the graft donor.

The chain recombines TRBV14 with TRBJ2-1, with 12 bases lining up with TRBD2. The junction had 6 bases not matched to a gene; V was cut back by 5 bases and J by 4 bases. The CDR3 totals 16 residues. CDR1 SGHDN and CDR2 FVKESK come from the germline V gene. CDR3 bases: TGTGCCAGCAGCTTTAGGACTAGCGGGGCTTACAATGAGCAGTTCTTC. This encodes CASSFRTSGAYNEQFF.

The chain couples TRBV7-3 to TRBJ2-5; 10 nucleotides line up with TRBD2. The CDR3 length is 15 residues. Germline V CDR1 and CDR2: SGHTA, FQGTGA. V lost 2 bases and J lost 4; bases outside the gene matches: 4. The CDR3 region is CASSLSAGGRETQYF. The DNA of the CDR3 is TGTGCCAGCAGCTTATCAGCGGGGGGGCGAGAGACCCAGTACTTC.

This rearrangement joins TRBV9 to TRBJ2-5, with 7 positions matching TRBD1. The J call may be mistaken, given a closer DNA end match to TRBJ2-7. Germline V CDR1 and CDR2: SGDLS, YYNGEE. The CDR3 runs to 15 residues. CDR3 in DNA: TGTGCCAGCAGCGTAGAAGAGGGGGCTTTCTACGAGCAGTACTTC. Its translation is CASSVEEGAFYEQYF.

The V call is TRBV11-1, the J call TRBJ2-7; 8 nucleotides align to TRBD1. Per germline, CDR1 SGHAT and CDR2 FQDESV (reference sequence). V shed 5 bases and J 2 bases; nucleotides not matched to a gene: 5. The length of the CDR3 is 14 residues. Written as DNA, the CDR3 is TGTGCCAGCAGCCGCCGGGACAGGACCTACGAGCAGTACTTC. Translation: CASSRRDRTYEQYF.

The chain combines TRBV7-2 with TRBJ2-3; D might be TRBD2 (7 bases). This CDR3 comprises 16 residues. Per the germline V gene, CDR1 is SGHTA and CDR2 is FQGNSA. The V and J ends lost 7 bases and 3 bases respectively, with 20 bases between them. The CDR3 nucleotides read TGTGCCAGCACCTCAGGGAGGGGGGGGCAGACAGATACGCAGTATTTT. It translates to CASTSGRGGQTDTQYF.

V gene TRBV7-5 combines with J gene TRBJ2-7. TRBV7-5 is flagged as a pseudogene. The CDR3 contains 16 residues. In DNA form, the CDR3 reads TGTGTCAGACGCCCGACAGAGGATAGCTTCCGGGACCAGCAGTACTTC. Translation gives CVRRPTEDSFRDQQYF.

A few counts support this clone. This chain's CDR3 is CASTKDRRNEKLFF. For the CDR3, the DNA is TGTGCCAGCACAAAGGACAGGAGGAATGAAAAACTGTTTTTT. The rearrangement links TRBV7-2 to TRBJ1-4, with 7 bases aligning to TRBD1. The CDR3 spans 14 residues. Germline-derived CDR1 and CDR2 are SGHTA and FQGNSA. Unmatched junction bases numbered 7, after V lost 7 bases and J lost 5 bases. Filled out from reference TRBV7-2 and TRBJ1-4, the complete variable domain reads GAGVSQSPSNKVTEKGKDVELRCDPISGHTALYWYRQSLGQGLEFLIYFQGNSAPDKSGLPSDRFSAERTGGSVSTLTIQRTQQEDSAVYLCASTKDRRNEKLFFGSGTQLSVL.

The rearrangement uses TRBV15 and TRBJ2-3; no reliable D call. Deletions cut 0 bases from V and 2 bases from J, with 9 bases between. Germline V lookup: CDR1 LNHNV, CDR2 YYDKDF (reference sequence). The CDR3 totals 15 residues. CDR3 sequence: CATSRDQSNTDTQYF. The CDR3 coding sequence is TGTGCCACCAGCAGAGATCAGAGTAACACAGATACGCAGTATTTT.

This chain joins TRBV5-4 and TRBJ2-7; weak D call: TRBD2 (6 bases). V was trimmed by 1 base and J by 1 base, leaving 9 bases between them. CDR1 is SGHNT, CDR2 YYREEE, per germline (reference sequence). The CDR3 spans 14 residues. The CDR3 spells CASSLLGGSYEQYF. The CDR3 DNA reads TGTGCCAGCAGCTTGTTGGGGGGTTCCTACGAGCAGTACTTC.